The 22 T cell receptor beta chains given below trace back to one sample, sequenced in a study of OX40 agonist ivuxolimab in advanced cancers. Method: immunoSEQ multiplex PCR; TCRdb's copy keeps in-frame clones and lacks some. The sample yields some 80,000 clones, around nine tenths seen once. This specimen was CD4+ or CD8+ T cells sorted from blood, taken in a trial of the OX40 agonist ivuxolimab. The receptors come from an adult with an advanced solid tumor such as melanoma, head and neck, liver or kidney cancer.

V usage is TRBV18 and J usage is TRBJ1-1; D remains ambiguous. V lost 0 bases, J lost 10 bases, and 15 bases lay in between. Germline V gene sequence: CDR1 KGHSH, CDR2 LQKENI. The CDR3 is made up of 14 amino acids. CDR3 in DNA: TGTGCCAGCTCACCACCGGAGGGCCGGGGAGGAGCTTTCTTT. The encoded protein is CASSPPEGRGGAFF.

With respect to this clone: Other DNA sequences from this sample encode an identical CDR3 as well. The chain links TRBV5-1 to TRBJ2-7; unclear D gene. The ends were cut back, 1 base at V and 1 base at J, with 9 bases in the middle. This CDR3 spans 14 amino acids. CDR1 is SGHRS and CDR2 is YFSETQ in the germline V gene. The CDR3, as DNA: TGCGCCAGCAGCTTGTCTGGGCTATCCTACGAGCAGTACTTC. Protein sequence: CASSLSGLSYEQYF.

On this clone: Other DNA variants within this sample encode the same CDR3. V is TRBV28 and J is TRBJ2-1; D is undetermined. The V end lost 5 bases, the J end lost 2 bases, and 4 bases lay between the germline ends. Per germline, CDR1 MDHEN and CDR2 SYDVKM. This CDR3 comprises 12 residues. The CDR3 coding sequence is TGTGCCAGCAGTGGGCCCTACAATGAGCAGTTCTTC. It specifies CASSGPYNEQFF.

This clone was recorded a few times. The chain uses TRBV23-1 and TRBJ1-5; 7 positions agree with TRBD1. TRBV23-1 is recorded as an ORF, its role being uncertain. The J segment lost 6 bases and the V segment lost 4 bases, leaving 6 bases of the junction unmatched. The CDR3 totals 14 residues. The CDR3, as DNA: TGCGCCAGCAGTCCGACAGGGTCGTGTCAGCCCCAGCATTTT. Translated, it gives CASSPTGSCQPQHF.

This chain's CDR3 is CASSQDWGQGTGNEQFF. CDR3 bases: TGTGCCAGCAGCCAAGATTGGGGACAGGGAACGGGGAATGAGCAGTTCTTC. The chain couples TRBV14 to TRBJ2-1; 9 nucleotides agree with TRBD1. Germline-derived CDR1 and CDR2 are SGHDN and FVKESK. J gave up 7 bases and V 0 bases, and 10 bases lay outside the gene matches. This CDR3 has 17 residues.

V is TRBV7-2 and J is TRBJ1-2, with 8 bases aligning to TRBD1. Germline V gene sequence: CDR1 SGHTA, CDR2 FQGNSA. V shed 0 bases, J shed 6 bases, and the junction held 6 bases outside the gene matches. The CDR3 consists of 15 residues. The CDR3 DNA follows: TGTGCCAGCAGCTTAGCCCCAGGGGGCGCGGATGGCTACACCTTC. Amino acid sequence: CASSLAPGGADGYTF.

The rearrangement joins TRBV7-6 to TRBJ2-7; the D is unclear. From germline, CDR1 is SGHVS and CDR2 FNYEAQ. The CDR3 totals 14 residues. V lost 5 bases and J 0 bases, leaving 11 bases between the germline ends. Here the CDR3 DNA reads TGTGCCAGCAGCATGGACCAAAACTCCTACGAGCAGTACTTC. Translation: CASSMDQNSYEQYF.

The rearrangement links TRBV18 to TRBJ2-5; D not certain. V was shortened by 1 base and J by 5 bases, with 8 bases between the two germline ends. Germline CDR1 is KGHSH and CDR2 is LQKENI. The CDR3 loop spans 13 amino acids. This CDR3 reads CASSPRMGETQYF. CDR3 DNA: TGTGCCAGCTCACCACGAATGGGGGAGACCCAGTACTTC.

CDR3 in amino acids: CASSFRQRTSGNTDTQYF. CDR3 coding DNA: TGTGCCAGCAGCTTCCGCCAGCGGACTAGCGGAAACACAGATACGCAGTATTTT. This chain connects TRBV7-8 to TRBJ2-3; 10 bases map to TRBD2. V shed 3 bases and J 2 bases; nucleotides not matched to a gene: 11. The CDR3 totals 18 residues. Germline V gene data show CDR1 as SGHVS and CDR2 as FQNEAQ.

The gene calls are TRBV19 and TRBJ1-2; maybe TRBD1 (6 bases). The ends were cut back, 7 bases at V and 3 bases at J, with 12 bases in the middle. This CDR3 contains 13 residues. Germline V gene lookup returns CDR1 LNHDA and CDR2 SQIVND (reference sequence). CDR3 loop: CASTIRGDYGYTF. CDR3 DNA sequence: TGTGCCAGTACCATCAGGGGAGACTATGGCTACACCTTC.

This chain connects TRBV14 to TRBJ1-2, with a weak D call TRBD1 (5 bases). The CDR3 totals 18 residues. V was pared by 2 bases and J by 0 bases, with 19 bases between. CDR1 and CDR2 from the germline V gene are SGHDN and FVKESK. This CDR3 is CASSQKFPPRGPNYGYTF. The CDR3, as DNA: TGTGCCAGCAGCCAAAAATTTCCCCCGAGGGGACCTAACTATGGCTACACCTTC.

This chain connects TRBV6-1 to TRBJ2-3; TRBD2 is a possible D gene (6 bases). CDR1 MNHNS and CDR2 SASEGT come from the germline V gene. The V gene lost 2 bases and the J gene lost 6 bases, with 18 bases spanning the gap. The CDR3 contains 16 residues. Written as DNA, the CDR3 is TGTGCCAGCAGTGAAAGGTCGGGGGTTAGACGGGATACGCAGTATTTT. This encodes CASSERSGVRRDTQYF.

This chain uses TRBV27 with TRBJ2-1; D is uncertain. V shed 3 bases and J shed 6 bases, with 15 bases lying between them. The germline CDR1 and CDR2 sequences are MNHEY and SMNVEV (reference sequence). The CDR3 runs 15 residues. CDR3 sequence reads: CASSFGQTLINEQFF. The DNA of the CDR3 is TGTGCCAGCAGTTTTGGTCAGACTTTGATCAATGAGCAGTTCTTC.

The sample holds one count of this clone. The chain has TRBV30 and TRBJ1-2, with D maybe TRBD1 (5 bases). The V gene lost 1 base and the J gene lost 4 bases, with 10 bases spanning the gap. The length of the CDR3 is 13 residues. CDR1 and CDR2 (germline): GTSNPN, SVGIG (reference sequence). CDR3 region: CAWSEPGPYGYTF. The CDR3 DNA is TGTGCCTGGAGTGAACCAGGGCCCTATGGCTACACCTTC. Variable domain in full (rest from reference TRBV30 and TRBJ1-2): SQTIHQWPATLVQPVGSPLSLECTVEGTSNPNLYWYRQAAGRGLQLLFYSVGIGQISSEVPQNLSASRPQDRQFILSSKKLLLSDSGFYLCAWSEPGPYGYTFGSGTRLTVV.

The chain carries TRBV28 and TRBJ2-3; weak D call: TRBD2 (6 bases). Trimming stripped 7 bases from V and 5 bases from J, with 19 bases between. The CDR3 length is 15 residues. Germline loops: CDR1 MDHEN, CDR2 SYDVKM. The CDR3 region is CASISGLAKGDTQYF. The DNA of the CDR3 is TGTGCCAGCATCTCTGGGCTAGCGAAGGGAGATACGCAGTATTTT.

The V call is TRBV7-2, the J call TRBJ1-2; unclear D gene. The germline CDR1 and CDR2 sequences are SGHTA and FQGNSA. The CDR3 covers 12 residues. Trimming took off 5 bases at V and 2 bases at J, with 6 bases between the two ends. CDR3 sequence: CASSTPNYGYTF. In DNA form, the CDR3 reads TGTGCCAGCAGCACTCCCAACTATGGCTACACCTTC.

The genes are TRBV18 and TRBJ2-1; tentatively, D is TRBD2 (5 bases). The CDR3 is 15 amino acids. CDR1 is KGHSH and CDR2 is LQKENI in the germline V gene. The germline V and J ends were trimmed by 5 bases and 3 bases, with 14 bases remaining between them. CDR3 bases: TGTGCCAGCTCAAGGGAGCCCGCGGGCTACAATGAGCAGTTCTTC. It is translated as CASSREPAGYNEQFF.

This clone came up once. V usage is TRBV2 and J usage is TRBJ1-2; possible D gene TRBD1, 5 bases. CDR1 is SNHLY, CDR2 FYNNEI, per germline. The CDR3 is 14 residues long. V gave up 4 bases and J gave up 7 bases, with 16 bases separating them. The chain's CDR3 is CASSGDPPGAGYTF. CDR3 bases: TGTGCCAGCAGTGGGGACCCCCCTGGAGCTGGCTACACCTTC.

The V call is TRBV9, the J call TRBJ2-1, with D hard to call. The CDR3 sequence is 15 residues long. Germline V gene lookup returns CDR1 SGDLS and CDR2 YYNGEE. Trimming left V 0 bases short and J 0 bases short, with 7 bases between. Written as DNA, the CDR3 is TGTGCCAGCAGCGTAGACCGGAGCTCCTACAATGAGCAGTTCTTC. This translates into CASSVDRSSYNEQFF.

The chain joins TRBV6-1 to TRBJ1-5; D gene unclear. This CDR3 is built from 14 residues. Between the trimmed V and J ends, which lost 4 bases and 4 bases, there was a span of 11 bases. Looked up from germline, CDR1 is MNHNS and CDR2 is SASEGT. DNA for the CDR3: TGTGCCAGCAGTGTAGCACAGCTAAATCAGCCCCAGCATTTT. Encoded protein: CASSVAQLNQPQHF.

This clone has just one count. V usage is TRBV5-6 and J usage is TRBJ2-2; D not certain. With 2 bases removed from V and 1 base from J, the gap between germline ends came to 6 bases. The CDR3 sequence is 14 residues long. Per germline, CDR1 SGHDT and CDR2 YYEEEE. CDR3 residues: CASSLNRNTGELFF. The CDR3, as DNA: TGTGCCAGCAGCTTAAATAGGAACACCGGGGAGCTGTTTTTT.

This rearrangement joins TRBV7-2 to TRBJ1-1; the match to TRBD1 covers 8 bases. The CDR3 contains 14 residues. Unmatched junction bases numbered 3, after V lost 2 bases and J lost 4 bases. Per the germline V gene, CDR1 is SGHTA and CDR2 is FQGNSA. CDR3 nucleotides: TGTGCCAGCAGCTTACTCAGGGGGCTCACTGAAGCTTTCTTT. Protein: CASSLLRGLTEAFF.